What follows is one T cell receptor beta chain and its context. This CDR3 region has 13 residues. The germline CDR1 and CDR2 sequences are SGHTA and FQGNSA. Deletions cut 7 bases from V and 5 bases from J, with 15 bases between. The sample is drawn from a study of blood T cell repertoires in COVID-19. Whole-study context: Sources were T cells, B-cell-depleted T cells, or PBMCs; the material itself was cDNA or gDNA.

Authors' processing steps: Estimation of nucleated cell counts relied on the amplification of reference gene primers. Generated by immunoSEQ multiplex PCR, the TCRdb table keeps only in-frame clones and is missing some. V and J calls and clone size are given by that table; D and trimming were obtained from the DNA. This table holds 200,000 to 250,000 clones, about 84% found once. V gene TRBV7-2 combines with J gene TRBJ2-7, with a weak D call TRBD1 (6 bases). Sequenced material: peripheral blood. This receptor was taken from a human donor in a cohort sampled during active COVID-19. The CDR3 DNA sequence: TGTGCCAGCACCGTCACAGGGTCCCACGAGCAGTACTTC. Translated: CASTVTGSHEQYF.